Below, 25 T cell receptor beta chains from the same sample are listed, as sequenced in a study of CXCR3 chemokines and chemotherapy response in bladder cancer. One entry per CDR3 protein results from TCRdb running MiXCR on the PCR reads. The table lists around 8,000 distinct CDR3 sequences, 10% to 15% of them singletons. This specimen was taken from a patient whose treatment included neoadjuvant chemotherapy. The receptors were gathered from a human donor with bladder cancer that responded to neoadjuvant chemotherapy.

This chain connects TRBV20-1 to TRBJ1-4; D is uncertain. V lost 5 bases and J 7 bases, leaving 11 bases between the germline ends. CDR1 and CDR2 (germline): DFQATT, SNEGSKA (reference sequence). The CDR3 has 12 amino acids. The CDR3 bases are TGCAGTGCTCGTCGATCCGTTGAAAAACTGTTTTTT. This translates into CSARRSVEKLFF.

This clonotype is medium-sized in the sample. The chain employs TRBV19 and TRBJ1-2; TRBD1 matches 9 bases. The germline V gene has CDR1 LNHDA and CDR2 SQIVND (reference sequence). The CDR3 loop spans 14 amino acids. J was trimmed by 8 bases and V by 4 bases; bases with no gene match: 8. The CDR3 coding sequence is TGTGCCAGTAGTACCCGGGACAGGGTAAGCGGCTACACCTTC. Amino acid sequence: CASSTRDRVSGYTF.

The chain uses TRBV12-3 or TRBV12-4 and TRBJ1-3, with D unresolved. Trimming cost V 5 bases and J 4 bases, with 3 bases left between them. The CDR3 has 11 residues. The CDR3 DNA reads as TGTGCCAGCAGTCCCGGAAACACCATATATTTT. It is translated as CASSPGNTIYF.

The count of this clonotype is one. V is TRBV12-3 or TRBV12-4 and J is TRBJ1-2, with 9 bases lining up with TRBD1. The CDR3 contains 17 residues. Unmatched junction bases numbered 16, after V lost 7 bases and J lost 4 bases. The CDR3 loop reads CASTQVYVGQGSYGYTF. For the CDR3, the DNA is TGTGCCAGCACCCAAGTCTACGTCGGACAGGGGTCCTATGGCTACACCTTC.

This clonotype was observed once. A much bigger clone sits one base away, suggesting this may be a read error. J is TRBJ2-3 and V is TRBV18, with 8 positions matching TRBD2. Germline-derived CDR1 and CDR2 are KGHSH and LQKENI. There are 18 residues in the CDR3. The CDR3 is CAGSPLPGGPGEGDTQYF. CDR3 nucleotides: TGTGCCGGCTCACCTCTACCGGGGGGGCCCGGAGAAGGAGATACGCAGTATTTT.

This clonotype was seen repeatedly, ten times or more. J is TRBJ2-3 and V is TRBV19; 9 nucleotides line up with TRBD2. Per germline, CDR1 LNHDA and CDR2 SQIVND (reference sequence). Germline trimming cut 4 bases from V and 7 bases from J; bases unmatched to any gene: 15. CDR3 length: 17 residues. Here the CDR3 DNA reads TGTGCCAGTAGTAGACGGGGCGGGGGGGCGTATAATCATACGCAGTATTTT. Protein: CASSRRGGGAYNHTQYF.

The sample holds many counts of this clonotype. The V call is TRBV10-3, the J call TRBJ1-1; D perhaps matches TRBD1 (5 bases). The CDR3 length is 14 residues. Germline V gene data show CDR1 as ENHRY and CDR2 as SYGVKD. The ends were cut back, 0 bases at V and 0 bases at J, with 5 bases in the middle. Here the CDR3 DNA reads TGTGCCATCAGTGAGTCGACAGTGAACACTGAAGCTTTCTTT. It yields the protein CAISESTVNTEAFF.

This clonotype has a count of ten or more. V gene TRBV7-2 combines with J gene TRBJ1-5; 9 nucleotides agree with TRBD1. The CDR3 is 16 residues long. Germline V gene lookup returns CDR1 SGHTA and CDR2 FQGNSA. V was pared by 2 bases and J by 6 bases, with 8 bases of the junction left unmatched. The CDR3 DNA reads TGTGCCAGCAGCTTAATCCCGGGACAGGGAGGTCAGCCCCAGCATTTT. Translated, it gives CASSLIPGQGGQPQHF. The full variable domain, with the rest looked up from reference TRBV7-2 and TRBJ1-5, is GAGVSQSPSNKVTEKGKDVELRCDPISGHTALYWYRQSLGQGLEFLIYFQGNSAPDKSGLPSDRFSAERTGGSVSTLTIQRTQQEDSAVYLCASSLIPGQGGQPQHFGDGTRLSIL.

This clonotype has at least ten counts. The chain is built from TRBV7-4 and TRBJ2-5, with D perhaps TRBD1 (5 bases). V was pared by 0 bases and J by 5 bases, with 13 bases between. The CDR3 has 15 amino acids. Germline CDR1 and CDR2: SGHVT and SQSDAQ. The CDR3 coding sequence is TGTGCCAGCAGCTTAGCCAGGGCCACACCTGAGACCCAGTACTTC. This codes for CASSLARATPETQYF. The full variable domain, its missing parts supplied by reference TRBV7-4 and TRBJ2-5, is GAGVSQSPRYKVAKRGRDVALRCDSISGHVTLYWYRQTLGQGSEVLTYSQSDAQRDKSGRPSGRFSAERPERSVSTLKIQRTEQGDSAVYLCASSLARATPETQYFGPGTRLLVL.

The rearrangement links TRBV4-1 to TRBJ2-1; D is undetermined. The CDR3 totals 15 residues. The V end was cut by 4 bases, the J end by 5 bases, with 15 bases between. From germline, CDR1 is MGHRA and CDR2 YSYEKL. The chain's CDR3 is CASSLDAQPDNEQFF. CDR3 bases: TGCGCCAGCAGCCTCGACGCCCAACCCGACAATGAGCAGTTCTTC.

This clonotype was found many times. The chain recombines TRBV30 with TRBJ1-4; TRBD1 matches at 8 bases. Germline CDR1 GTSNPN, CDR2 SVGIG (reference sequence). V trimming: 5 bases; J trimming: 8 bases; junction bases outside the gene matches: 7. The CDR3 is made up of 13 amino acids. The CDR3 sequence is CAWGIGTGEKLFF. The CDR3, as DNA: TGTGCCTGGGGTATTGGGACAGGCGAAAAACTGTTTTTT.

This clonotype counts as medium-sized. This chain connects TRBV6-1 to TRBJ2-2, with TRBD1 as a possible D gene (6 bases). The V and J ends lost 2 bases and 2 bases respectively, with 9 bases between them. This CDR3 has 15 amino acids. Germline values: CDR1 MNHNS, CDR2 SASEGT. CDR3 nucleotides: TGTGCCAGCAGTGAAAGGACAGTTAACACCGGGGAGCTGTTTTTT. Translation: CASSERTVNTGELFF.

This clonotype was seen more than once but under ten times. V usage is TRBV19 and J usage is TRBJ1-4; D unclear. V was pared by 0 bases and J by 5 bases, with 7 bases between. The CDR3 runs 14 residues. The germline gives CDR1 LNHDA, CDR2 SQIVND (reference sequence). The CDR3 nucleotides are TGTGCCAGTAGTATAGACAACCGGAATGAAAAACTGTTTTTT. This gives the protein CASSIDNRNEKLFF.

In its sample, this clonotype is medium-sized (0.01 to 0.1%). This chain joins TRBV27 and TRBJ2-1; 10 nucleotides line up with TRBD1. V dropped 2 bases and J dropped 0; count of bases not matched to a gene: 13. Per the germline V gene, CDR1 is MNHEY and CDR2 is SMNVEV (reference sequence). The CDR3 totals 20 residues. In nucleotides, the CDR3 is TGTGCCAGCAGTTTAACCGGGACAGGGGCCGTGGGTAGCTCCTACAATGAGCAGTTCTTC. Protein: CASSLTGTGAVGSSYNEQFF.

Only a few counts were recorded for this clonotype. CDR3 sequence: CASGGQGATYEQYF. The CDR3 DNA reads TGTGCTAGTGGTGGACAGGGGGCAACATACGAGCAGTACTTC. This chain joins TRBV12-5 and TRBJ2-7; 11 nucleotides align to TRBD1. CDR3 length equals 14 residues. With V trimmed by 5 bases and J by 4 bases, 4 bases remained unmatched. Germline values: CDR1 LGHNT, CDR2 FRNRAP. Filled out from reference TRBV12-5 and TRBJ2-7, the complete variable domain reads DARVTQTPRHKVTEMGQEVTMRCQPILGHNTVFWYRQTMMQGLELLAYFRNRAPLDDSGMPKDRFSAEMPDATLATLKIQPSEPRDSAVYFCASGGQGATYEQYFGPGTRLTVT.

This clonotype is termed large. The chain couples TRBV6-6 to TRBJ1-2, with a weak D call TRBD1 (6 bases). Germline V gene lookup returns CDR1 MNHNY and CDR2 SVGAGI (reference sequence). The V end was cut by 5 bases, the J end by 8 bases, with 27 bases between. The CDR3 contains 17 residues. The CDR3 sequence is CASSQRKAVGTRGGYTF. DNA of the CDR3: TGTGCCAGCAGTCAGCGGAAGGCTGTTGGGACAAGAGGGGGCTACACCTTC.

This clonotype was detected many times. This chain joins TRBV18 and TRBJ1-5; 9 bases are a match to TRBD1. The trim removed 6 bases at V and 1 base at J, leaving 7 bases unmatched. The CDR3 has 16 residues. Germline V CDR1 and CDR2: KGHSH, LQKENI. CDR3 coding DNA: TGTGCCAGCTCCCCGGACAGGGGTAGGAGCAATCAGCCCCAGCATTTT. This encodes CASSPDRGRSNQPQHF.

This clonotype has only a few counts. J is TRBJ1-2 and V is TRBV30, with 9 bases matching TRBD1. CDR1 is GTSNPN, CDR2 SVGIG, per germline (reference sequence). Trimming removed 3 bases from V and 6 bases from J; junction bases left unmatched: 8. The CDR3 extends over 14 amino acids. CDR3 in amino acids: CAWRGTGKGHGYTF. The CDR3 bases are TGTGCCTGGAGAGGGACAGGGAAGGGCCATGGCTACACCTTC.

In its sample, this clonotype was seen many times. The chain employs TRBV7-2 and TRBJ1-5; D may be TRBD1 (5 bases). The CDR3 consists of 15 residues. Trimming stripped 4 bases from V and 3 bases from J, with 13 bases between. The germline V gene encodes CDR1 SGHTA and CDR2 FQGNSA. The CDR3 reads CASSSKMGHNQPQHF. In DNA, the CDR3 is TGTGCCAGCAGCTCAAAAATGGGGCACAATCAGCCCCAGCATTTT. Complete variable domain (other parts from reference TRBV7-2 and TRBJ1-5): GAGVSQSPSNKVTEKGKDVELRCDPISGHTALYWYRQSLGQGLEFLIYFQGNSAPDKSGLPSDRFSAERTGGSVSTLTIQRTQQEDSAVYLCASSSKMGHNQPQHFGDGTRLSIL.

This clonotype is judged medium-sized (0.01 to 0.1%). This CDR3 is CASSPHQGQGTEQFF. Here the CDR3 DNA reads TGTGCCAGCAGCCCCCACCAGGGACAGGGGACTGAGCAGTTCTTC. The V call is TRBV5-4, the J call TRBJ2-1; 10 bases align to TRBD1. Trimming at V came to 4 bases and at J to 9 bases, leaving 10 bases not matched to a gene. Germline CDR1 SGHNT, CDR2 YYREEE (reference sequence). The CDR3 spans 15 residues.

This clonotype was counted many times. The J gene is TRBJ1-2, the V gene TRBV18, with no clear D. This CDR3 is 11 amino acids long. Per the germline V gene, CDR1 is KGHSH and CDR2 is LQKENI. Trimming pared 4 bases from V and 8 bases from J, leaving 8 bases between. The CDR3 DNA reads as TGTGCCAGCTCACGAGGGTCCGGCTACACCTTC. Translation: CASSRGSGYTF.

The J gene is TRBJ1-2, the V gene TRBV30; 7 bases are a match to TRBD1. This CDR3 contains 13 residues. Losses at the gene ends were 2 bases for V and 8 bases for J; bases not matched to a gene: 8. CDR1 and CDR2 (germline): GTSNPN, SVGIG (reference sequence). The CDR3 sequence: CAWSSEGGRGYTF. The CDR3 DNA reads TGTGCCTGGAGTTCTGAAGGGGGCCGCGGCTACACCTTC.

The V gene is TRBV18, the J gene TRBJ1-1, with D tentatively TRBD1 (6 bases). Germline values: CDR1 KGHSH, CDR2 LQKENI. Trimming cost V 1 base and J 4 bases, with 13 bases left between them. This CDR3 is 15 amino acids long. The CDR3 DNA reads as TGTGCCAGCTCACCACAGGGTTGGGGGGCCACTGAAGCTTTCTTT. It encodes CASSPQGWGATEAFF.

This clonotype was seen at least ten times. V usage is TRBV6-5 and J usage is TRBJ1-1; 7 bases line up with TRBD1. Germline loops: CDR1 MNHEY, CDR2 SVGAGI. Unmatched junction bases numbered 7, after V lost 0 bases and J lost 0 bases. The CDR3 has 17 residues. CDR3 region: CASSYSRDRGLNTEAFF. The CDR3 DNA sequence: TGTGCCAGCAGTTACTCGAGGGACAGAGGACTGAACACTGAAGCTTTCTTT.

By share, this clonotype ranks as medium-sized. The rearrangement joins TRBV29-1 to TRBJ2-2, with 8 bases matching TRBD1. The CDR3 extends over 15 amino acids. V shed 5 bases and J 4 bases; nucleotides not matched to a gene: 9. Germline assignment: CDR1 SQVTM and CDR2 ANQGSEA. In DNA form, the CDR3 reads TGCAGCGTTAGGGGGACAGGCTCACGCACCGGGGAGCTGTTTTTT. It specifies CSVRGTGSRTGELFF.